This TCR beta chain stems from a study of spatial heterogeneity in lung cancer. Study in general: Raw reads contained each unique TCR and UMI combination more than ten times on average.

Noted time point: sample taken at primary tumor resection. Tumor, nontumor lung or frozen PBMC supplied whole RNA, sequenced without sorting. CDR1 and CDR2 from the germline V gene are SGHTA and FQGTGA. This CDR3 comprises 14 residues. Trimming took 1 base from V and 0 from J, leaving 7 bases between them. Remarks on this clonotype: Within a library made for alpha chains, this beta chain is off target, and its count is uninformative.

Each TCR cDNA molecule carried a unique molecular identifier. TCRdb redid the calling of the 5' RACE reads with MiXCR, one entry per CDR3 protein. Seen here are 10,000 to 15,000 distinct CDR3 sequences, about 3.9% observed once, and the top ten hold around 43%. The source was PBMCs, collected at surgery. The J gene is TRBJ2-7, the V gene TRBV7-3; the D is unclear. This receptor was taken from a male donor with early-stage non-small cell lung cancer. The CDR3 DNA follows: TGTGCCAGCAGCTTAATTGGTAGCTCCTACGAGCAGTACTTC. Amino acid sequence: CASSLIGSSYEQYF. The entire variable domain, with the rest obtained from reference TRBV7-3 and TRBJ2-7, is as follows: GAGVSQTPSNKVTEKGKYVELRCDPISGHTALYWYRQSLGQGPEFLIYFQGTGAADDSGLPNDRFFAVRPEGSVSTLKIQRTERGDSAVYLCASSLIGSSYEQYFGPGTRLTVT.